This T cell receptor (beta chain) is from a study of tumor and adjacent non-tumor tissue in lung cancer. Background on the study: Patients comprised about a dozen adenocarcinoma, a couple of squamous cell carcinoma and 1 small cell lung cancer.

There are 12 residues in the CDR3. The ends were cut back, 3 bases at V and 8 bases at J, with 10 bases in the middle. Germline-derived CDR1 and CDR2 are SEHNR and FQNEAQ (reference sequence). The library came from three nested PCR rounds adapted from ARM-PCR protocols. Each CDR3 protein gets one entry after TCRdb re-called the multiplex PCR reads with MiXCR. The table lists tens of thousands of distinct CDR3 sequences, roughly three fifths of them singletons, with around a fifth in the top ten. RNA was extracted from bulk tissue without any cell sorting. The normal lung tissue was taken more than 3 cm from the tumor edge. Study-wide results and caveats: Higher tumor TCR diversity was associated with shorter survival. Normal lung showed higher cumulative top 100 clone frequency than tumor.

As regards this clonotype: Its specificity is not known.

The source of this sequence is a woman aged 40 to 55 with non-small cell lung cancer. Specimen: distant non-tumor lung tissue. This chain connects TRBV7-9 to TRBJ2-5, with D possibly matching TRBD1 (5 bases). CDR3 residues: CASSFVGHTQYF. The CDR3, as DNA: TGTGCCAGCAGCTTCGTGGGGCATACCCAGTACTTC.